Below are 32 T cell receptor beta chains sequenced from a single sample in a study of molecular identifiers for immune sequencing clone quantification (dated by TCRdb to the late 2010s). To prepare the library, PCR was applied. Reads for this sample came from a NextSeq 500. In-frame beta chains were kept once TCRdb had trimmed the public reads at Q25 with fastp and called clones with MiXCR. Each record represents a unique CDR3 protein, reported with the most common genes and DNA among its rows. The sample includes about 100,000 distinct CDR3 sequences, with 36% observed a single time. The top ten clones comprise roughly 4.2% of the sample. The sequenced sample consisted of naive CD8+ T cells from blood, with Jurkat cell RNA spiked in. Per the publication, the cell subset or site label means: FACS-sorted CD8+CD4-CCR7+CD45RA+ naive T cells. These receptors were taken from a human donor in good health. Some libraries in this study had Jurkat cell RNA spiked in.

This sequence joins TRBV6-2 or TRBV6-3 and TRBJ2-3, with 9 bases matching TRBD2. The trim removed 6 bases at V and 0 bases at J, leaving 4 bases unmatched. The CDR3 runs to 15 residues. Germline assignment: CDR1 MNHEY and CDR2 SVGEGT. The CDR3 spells CASRRLAASTDTQYF. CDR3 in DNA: TGTGCCAGCAGGAGACTAGCGGCTAGCACAGATACGCAGTATTTT.

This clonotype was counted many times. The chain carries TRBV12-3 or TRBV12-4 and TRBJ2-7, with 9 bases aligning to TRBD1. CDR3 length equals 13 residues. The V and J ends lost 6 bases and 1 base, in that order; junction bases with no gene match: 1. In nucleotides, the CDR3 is TGTGCCAGCAGAGGGACAGGGTCCTACGAGCAGTACTTC. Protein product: CASRGTGSYEQYF.

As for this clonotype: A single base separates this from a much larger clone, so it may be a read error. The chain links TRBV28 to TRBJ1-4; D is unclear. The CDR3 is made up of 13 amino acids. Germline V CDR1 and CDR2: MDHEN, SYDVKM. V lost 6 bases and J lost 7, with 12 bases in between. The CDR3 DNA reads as TGTGCCAGCAGGGGCATTCCCGGTGAAAAACTGTTTTTT. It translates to CASRGIPGEKLFF.

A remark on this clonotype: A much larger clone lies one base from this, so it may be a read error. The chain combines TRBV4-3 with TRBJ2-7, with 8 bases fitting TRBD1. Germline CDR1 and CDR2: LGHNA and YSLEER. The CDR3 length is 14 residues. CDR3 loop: CTSSRAPTGEEQYF. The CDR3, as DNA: TGCACCAGCAGCCGCGCCCCGACAGGGGAAGAGCAGTACTTC.

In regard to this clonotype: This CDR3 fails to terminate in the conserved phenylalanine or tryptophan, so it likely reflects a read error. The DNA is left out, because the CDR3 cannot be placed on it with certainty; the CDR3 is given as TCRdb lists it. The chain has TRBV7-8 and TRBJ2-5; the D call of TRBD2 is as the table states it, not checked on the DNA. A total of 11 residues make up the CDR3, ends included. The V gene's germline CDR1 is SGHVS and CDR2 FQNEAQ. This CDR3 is CASSSTSLKYI.

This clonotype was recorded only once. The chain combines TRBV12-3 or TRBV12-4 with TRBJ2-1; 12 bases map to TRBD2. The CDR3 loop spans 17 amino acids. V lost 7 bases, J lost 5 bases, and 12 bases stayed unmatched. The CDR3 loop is CASTTHLTSGSDNEQFF. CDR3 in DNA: TGTGCCAGCACCACCCATTTGACTAGCGGGAGCGACAATGAGCAGTTCTTC.

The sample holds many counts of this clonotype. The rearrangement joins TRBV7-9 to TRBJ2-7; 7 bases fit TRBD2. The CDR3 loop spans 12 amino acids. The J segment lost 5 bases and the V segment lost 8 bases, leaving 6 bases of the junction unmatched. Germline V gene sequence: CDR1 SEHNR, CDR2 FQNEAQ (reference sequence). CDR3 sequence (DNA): TGTGCCAGCGAAGGCGGGAGCGACGAGCAGTACTTC. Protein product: CASEGGSDEQYF.

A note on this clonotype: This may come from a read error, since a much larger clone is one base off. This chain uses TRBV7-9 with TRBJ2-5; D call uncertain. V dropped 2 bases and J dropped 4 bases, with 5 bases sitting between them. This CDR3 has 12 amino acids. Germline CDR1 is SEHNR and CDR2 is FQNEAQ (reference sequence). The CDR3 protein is CASSLYLETQYF. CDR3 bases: TGTGCCAGCAGCTTATATTTAGAGACCCAGTACTTC.

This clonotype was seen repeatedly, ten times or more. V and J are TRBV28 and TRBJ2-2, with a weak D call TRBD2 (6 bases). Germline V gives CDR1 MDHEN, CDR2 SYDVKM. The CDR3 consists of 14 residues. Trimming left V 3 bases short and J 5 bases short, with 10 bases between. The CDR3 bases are TGTGCCAGCAGTTTCAGCGGGTCTACCGGGGAGCTGTTTTTT. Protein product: CASSFSGSTGELFF.

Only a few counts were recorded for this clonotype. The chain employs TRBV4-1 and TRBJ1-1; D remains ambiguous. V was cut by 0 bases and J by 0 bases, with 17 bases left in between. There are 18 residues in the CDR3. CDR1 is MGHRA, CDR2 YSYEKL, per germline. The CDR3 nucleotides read TGCGCCAGCAGCCAAGATGACATCTATAACACCATGAACACTGAAGCTTTCTTT. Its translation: CASSQDDIYNTMNTEAFF.

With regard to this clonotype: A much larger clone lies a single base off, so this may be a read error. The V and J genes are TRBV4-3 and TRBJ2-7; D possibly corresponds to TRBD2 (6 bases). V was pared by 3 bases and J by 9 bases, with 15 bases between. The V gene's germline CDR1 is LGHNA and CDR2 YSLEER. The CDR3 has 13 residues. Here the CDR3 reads CASSQISGVGQYF. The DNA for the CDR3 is TGCGCCAGCAGCCAGATATCGGGAGTAGGGCAGTACTTC.

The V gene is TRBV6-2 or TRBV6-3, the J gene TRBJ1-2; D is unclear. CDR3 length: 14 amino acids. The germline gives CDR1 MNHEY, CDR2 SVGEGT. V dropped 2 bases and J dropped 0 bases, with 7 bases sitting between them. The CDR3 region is CASSYGRTNYGYTF. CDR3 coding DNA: TGTGCCAGCAGTTACGGACGGACTAACTATGGCTACACCTTC.

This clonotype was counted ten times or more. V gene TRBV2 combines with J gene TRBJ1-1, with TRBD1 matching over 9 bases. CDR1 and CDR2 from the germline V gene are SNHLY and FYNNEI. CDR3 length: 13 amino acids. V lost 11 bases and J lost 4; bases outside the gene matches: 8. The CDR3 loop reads CAVGDRALTEAFF. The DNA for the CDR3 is TGTGCCGTCGGGGACAGGGCGCTCACTGAAGCTTTCTTT.

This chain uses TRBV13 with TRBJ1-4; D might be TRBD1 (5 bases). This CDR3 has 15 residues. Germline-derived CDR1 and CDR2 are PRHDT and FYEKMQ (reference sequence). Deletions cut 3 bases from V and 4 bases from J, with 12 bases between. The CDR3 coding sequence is TGTGCCAGCAGCTTGAGGGGCGGGGGTAATGAAAAACTGTTTTTT. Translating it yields CASSLRGGGNEKLFF.

The chain's CDR3 is CASRFQETQYF. Here the CDR3 DNA reads TGTGCAAGTCGCTTCCAAGAGACCCAGTACTTC. The chain recombines TRBV12-2 with TRBJ2-5. TRBV12-2 is given as a pseudogene. The CDR3 runs to 11 residues.

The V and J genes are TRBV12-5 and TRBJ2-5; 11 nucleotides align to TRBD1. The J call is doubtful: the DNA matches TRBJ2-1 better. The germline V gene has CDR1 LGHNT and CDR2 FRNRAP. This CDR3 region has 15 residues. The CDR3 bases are TGTGCTAGTGGGGCCGGACAGGGGGCTAAAGAGACCCAGTTCTTC. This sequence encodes CASGAGQGAKETQFF.

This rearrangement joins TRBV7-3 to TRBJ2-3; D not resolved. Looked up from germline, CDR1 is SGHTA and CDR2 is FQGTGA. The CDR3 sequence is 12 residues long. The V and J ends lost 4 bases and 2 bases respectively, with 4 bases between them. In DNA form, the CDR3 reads TGTGCCAGCAGCTCCAACACAGATACGCAGTATTTT. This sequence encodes CASSSNTDTQYF.

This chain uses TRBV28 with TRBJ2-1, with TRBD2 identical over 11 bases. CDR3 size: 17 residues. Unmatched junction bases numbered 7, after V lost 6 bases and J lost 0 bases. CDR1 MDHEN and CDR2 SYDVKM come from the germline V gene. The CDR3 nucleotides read TGTGCCAGCAGCTACGGACTAGCGGGTTTCTCCTACAATGAGCAGTTCTTC. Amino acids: CASSYGLAGFSYNEQFF.

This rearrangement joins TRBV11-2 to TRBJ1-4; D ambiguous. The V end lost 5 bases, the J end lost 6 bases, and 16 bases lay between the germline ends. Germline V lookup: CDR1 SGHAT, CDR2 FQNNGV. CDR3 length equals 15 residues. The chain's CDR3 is CASSPDVFIDEKLFF. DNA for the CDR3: TGTGCCAGCAGCCCGGACGTTTTCATCGATGAAAAACTGTTTTTT.

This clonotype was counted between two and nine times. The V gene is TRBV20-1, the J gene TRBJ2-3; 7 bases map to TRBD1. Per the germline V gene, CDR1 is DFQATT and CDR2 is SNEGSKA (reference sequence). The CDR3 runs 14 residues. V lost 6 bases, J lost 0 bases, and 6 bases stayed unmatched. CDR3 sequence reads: CSAAGTASTDTQYF. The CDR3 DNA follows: TGCAGTGCCGCCGGGACAGCTAGCACAGATACGCAGTATTTT.

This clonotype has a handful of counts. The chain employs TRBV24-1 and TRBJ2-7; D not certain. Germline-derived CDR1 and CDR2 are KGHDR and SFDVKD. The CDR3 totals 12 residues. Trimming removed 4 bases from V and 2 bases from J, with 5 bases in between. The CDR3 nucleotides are TGTGCCACCAGTGACGGGCCCTACGAGCAGTACTTC. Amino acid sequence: CATSDGPYEQYF.

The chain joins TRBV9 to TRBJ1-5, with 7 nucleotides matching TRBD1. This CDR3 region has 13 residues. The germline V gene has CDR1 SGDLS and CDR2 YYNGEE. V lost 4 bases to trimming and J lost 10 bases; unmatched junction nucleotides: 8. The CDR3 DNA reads TGTGCCAGCAGCTTAGGGGGCCTGGGACCCCAGCATTTT. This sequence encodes CASSLGGLGPQHF.

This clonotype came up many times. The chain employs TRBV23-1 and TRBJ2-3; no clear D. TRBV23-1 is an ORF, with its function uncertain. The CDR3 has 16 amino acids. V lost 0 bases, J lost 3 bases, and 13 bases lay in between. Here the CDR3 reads CASSQSALSRTDTQYF. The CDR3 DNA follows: TGCGCCAGCAGTCAATCGGCTCTCTCGAGAACAGATACGCAGTATTTT.

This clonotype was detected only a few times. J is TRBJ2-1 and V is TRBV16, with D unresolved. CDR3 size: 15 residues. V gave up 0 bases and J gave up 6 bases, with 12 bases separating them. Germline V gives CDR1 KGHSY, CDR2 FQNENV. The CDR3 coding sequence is TGTGCCAGCAGCCAATCCCCAGGCCGCGGCAATGAGCAGTTCTTC. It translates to CASSQSPGRGNEQFF. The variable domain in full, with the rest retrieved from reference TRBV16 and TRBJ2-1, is GEEVAQTPKHLVRGEGQKAKLYCAPIKGHSYVFWYQQVLKNEFKFLISFQNENVFDETGMPKERFSAKCLPNSPCSLEIQATKLEDSAVYFCASSQSPGRGNEQFFGPGTRLTVL.

The CDR3 region has the DNA TGTGCCAGCAGCTTAGGGCCGGGGGGAAGCGGATACGAGCAGTACTTC. Encoded protein: CASSLGPGGSGYEQYF. The chain is built from TRBV7-8 and TRBJ2-7; TRBD2 aligns across 7 bases. The germline gives CDR1 SGHVS, CDR2 FQNEAQ. Losses at the gene ends were 1 base for V and 4 bases for J; bases not matched to a gene: 10. CDR3 size: 16 residues.

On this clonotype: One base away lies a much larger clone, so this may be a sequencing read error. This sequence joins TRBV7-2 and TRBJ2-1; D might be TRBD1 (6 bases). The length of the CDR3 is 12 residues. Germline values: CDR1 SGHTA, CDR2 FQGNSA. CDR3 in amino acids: CASSSRDKEQFF. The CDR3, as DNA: TGTGCCAGCAGCTCCCGGGACAAAGAGCAGTTCTTC.

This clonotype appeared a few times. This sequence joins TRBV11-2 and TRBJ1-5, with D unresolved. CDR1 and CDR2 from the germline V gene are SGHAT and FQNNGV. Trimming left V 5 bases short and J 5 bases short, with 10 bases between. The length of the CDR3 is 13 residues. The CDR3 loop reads CASSTFGDQPQHF. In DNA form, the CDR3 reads TGTGCCAGCAGCACTTTTGGGGATCAGCCCCAGCATTTT.

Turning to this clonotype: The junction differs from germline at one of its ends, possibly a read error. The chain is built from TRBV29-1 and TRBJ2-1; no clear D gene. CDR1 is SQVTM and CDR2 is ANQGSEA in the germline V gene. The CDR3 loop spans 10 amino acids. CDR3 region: CGVGGTEQFF. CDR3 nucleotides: TGCGGCGTTGGCGGCACTGAGCAGTTCTTC.

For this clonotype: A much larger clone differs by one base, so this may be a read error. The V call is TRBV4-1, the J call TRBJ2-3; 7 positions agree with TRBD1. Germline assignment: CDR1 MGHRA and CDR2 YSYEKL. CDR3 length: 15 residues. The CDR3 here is CASSPLGQNTDAQYF. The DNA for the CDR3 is TGCGCCAGCAGCCCACTGGGACAGAACACAGATGCGCAGTATTTT.

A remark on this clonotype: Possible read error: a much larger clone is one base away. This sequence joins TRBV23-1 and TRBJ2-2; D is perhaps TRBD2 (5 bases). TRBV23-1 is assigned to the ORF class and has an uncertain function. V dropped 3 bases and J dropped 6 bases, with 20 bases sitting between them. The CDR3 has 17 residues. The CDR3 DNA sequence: TGCGCCAGCAGTCAGAGTGTTGCTCTAGCCAACCCCGGGGAGCTGTTTTTT. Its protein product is CASSQSVALANPGELFF.

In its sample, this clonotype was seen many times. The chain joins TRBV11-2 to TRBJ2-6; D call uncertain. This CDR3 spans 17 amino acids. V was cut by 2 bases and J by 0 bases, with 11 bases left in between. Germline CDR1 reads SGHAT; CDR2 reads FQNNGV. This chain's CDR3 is CASSLYPISSGANVLTF. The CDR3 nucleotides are TGTGCCAGCAGCTTATACCCAATATCCTCTGGGGCCAACGTCCTGACTTTC.

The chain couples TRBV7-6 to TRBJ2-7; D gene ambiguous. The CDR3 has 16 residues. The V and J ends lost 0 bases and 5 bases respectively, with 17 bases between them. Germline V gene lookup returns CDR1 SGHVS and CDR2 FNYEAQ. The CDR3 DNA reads TGTGCCAGCAGCTTAGCGGTAAAGGGCTCCATCCACGAGCAGTACTTC. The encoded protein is CASSLAVKGSIHEQYF.